Following are 18 T cell receptor beta chains from one sample sequenced in a study of spatial heterogeneity in lung cancer. TCRdb fed the 5' RACE reads into MiXCR, producing one record per CDR3 protein. Here the sample spans under 14,000 distinct CDR3 sequences, around 22% being singletons. The time point: sample taken at primary tumor resection. Frozen PBMC, nontumor lung or tumor provided whole RNA, which was sequenced unsorted. Sequenced here: PBMCs, sampled at surgery. Receptors originate from a female donor with early-stage non-small cell lung cancer.

This rearrangement joins TRBV5-4 to TRBJ2-7, with 10 bases lining up with TRBD1. The J segment lost 2 bases and the V segment lost 3 bases, leaving 14 bases of the junction unmatched. The length of the CDR3 is 18 residues. Germline V CDR1 and CDR2: SGHNT, YYREEE (reference sequence). Here the CDR3 reads CASSSPGQGSSRAYEQYF. CDR3 in DNA: TGTGCCAGCAGCTCTCCGGGACAGGGGAGTAGTAGGGCCTACGAGCAGTACTTC.

J is TRBJ1-4 and V is TRBV27, with 7 bases identical to TRBD1. V lost 5 bases to trimming and J lost 2 bases; unmatched junction nucleotides: 5. Germline V CDR1 and CDR2: MNHEY, SMNVEV (reference sequence). The CDR3 is 15 residues long. For the CDR3, the DNA is TGTGCCAGCAGTCCCACGACAGGGACTAATGAAAAACTGTTTTTT. Its protein is CASSPTTGTNEKLFF.

In regard to this clonotype: A read error may explain this, as a much larger clone is one base away. The rearrangement uses TRBV7-8 and TRBJ1-6; 8 nucleotides agree with TRBD1. This CDR3 has 18 residues. Trimming removed 9 bases from V and 5 bases from J; junction bases left unmatched: 18. Germline V CDR1 and CDR2: SGHVS, FQNEAQ. The CDR3 loop is CARSPDRARLLDNSPLHF. CDR3 DNA sequence: TGTGCCAGGAGCCCGGACAGGGCTCGGCTCCTCGATAATTCACCCCTCCACTTT.

In regard to this clonotype: A much larger clone lies one base from this, so it may be a read error. The gene calls are TRBV12-3 or TRBV12-4 and TRBJ1-3; the D gene is possibly TRBD1 (6 bases). V was cut by 7 bases and J by 3 bases, with 22 bases left in between. The CDR3 loop spans 17 amino acids. For the CDR3, the DNA is TGTGCCAGCACTCCGGCCCTCGGGGGGCCTTATGGAAACACCATATATTTT. Translating gives CASTPALGGPYGNTIYF.

Relative to its sample, this clonotype is medium-sized. This chain links TRBV7-2 with TRBJ2-1, with D hard to call. Trimming stripped 3 bases from V and 10 bases from J, with 7 bases between. The CDR3 spans 11 residues. Germline-derived CDR1 and CDR2 are SGHTA and FQGNSA. The CDR3 nucleotides read TGTGCCAGCAGCTTCCTTCTAGAGCAGTTCTTC. It translates to CASSFLLEQFF.

The chain uses TRBV7-2 and TRBJ1-6; D uncertain. CDR1 and CDR2 (germline): SGHTA, FQGNSA. Trimming removed 3 bases from V and 2 bases from J, with 2 bases in between. CDR3 length equals 13 residues. In DNA, the CDR3 is TGTGCCAGCAGCTTCGCCTATAATTCACCCCTCCACTTT. Amino acids: CASSFAYNSPLHF.

A few counts support this clonotype. The CDR3 loop reads CSAWRDSYEQYF. The CDR3 nucleotides are TGCAGTGCTTGGCGGGATTCCTACGAGCAGTACTTC. V is TRBV20-1 and J is TRBJ2-7; D possibly corresponds to TRBD2 (6 bases). V lost 5 bases and J 1 base, leaving 9 bases between the germline ends. The CDR3 contains 12 residues. In germline, CDR1 is DFQATT, CDR2 SNEGSKA (reference sequence).

This clonotype has only a few counts. V and J are TRBV6-2 or TRBV6-3 and TRBJ2-1; TRBD2 agrees at 7 bases. Germline V gives CDR1 MNHEY, CDR2 SVGEGT. The CDR3 spans 14 residues. The V segment lost 4 bases and the J segment 3 bases; nucleotides outside the gene matches: 3. Written as DNA, the CDR3 is TGTGCCAGCAGTTCAGCGGGACTCTACAATGAGCAGTTCTTC. Its translation is CASSSAGLYNEQFF.

The chain joins TRBV6-5 to TRBJ1-6; no definite D call. Germline V gene lookup returns CDR1 MNHEY and CDR2 SVGAGI. The ends were cut back, 3 bases at V and 10 bases at J, with 10 bases in the middle. The length of the CDR3 is 13 residues. The CDR3 DNA reads TGTGCCAGCAGTTATGAGGAGCAATCACCCCTCCACTTT. The encoded protein is CASSYEEQSPLHF.

This CDR3 is CASSLAPGANQPQHF. The CDR3 region has the DNA TGCGCCAGCAGCTTGGCGCCGGGGGCAAATCAGCCCCAGCATTTT. The rearrangement links TRBV5-1 to TRBJ1-5; D might be TRBD1 (6 bases). Trimming pared 0 bases from V and 4 bases from J, leaving 11 bases between. The CDR3 has 15 amino acids. Germline V gene sequence: CDR1 SGHRS, CDR2 YFSETQ.

The DNA of the CDR3 is TGTGCCATCAGTGAGCGGGCAGGACAAGAGACCCAGTACTTC. Translation: CAISERAGQETQYF. The chain carries TRBV10-3 and TRBJ2-5; D not resolved. V was shortened by 2 bases and J by 2 bases, with 9 bases between the two germline ends. Germline CDR1 ENHRY, CDR2 SYGVKD. This CDR3 region has 14 residues.

This clonotype was detected only a few times. The rearrangement uses TRBV6-6 and TRBJ1-6; no reliable D call. V lost 4 bases, J lost 5 bases, and 15 bases lay in between. Germline lookup yields CDR1 MNHNY and CDR2 SVGAGI (reference sequence). The CDR3 has 16 amino acids. The CDR3 spells CASSLRPRENNSPLHF. The CDR3 nucleotides read TGTGCCAGCAGTTTAAGACCCAGAGAGAATAATTCACCCCTCCACTTT.

The rearrangement joins TRBV7-9 to TRBJ2-5, with D perhaps matching TRBD2 (5 bases). Per germline, CDR1 SEHNR and CDR2 FQNEAQ (reference sequence). The V end lost 3 bases, the J end lost 5 bases, and 13 bases lay between the germline ends. The CDR3 runs 14 residues. CDR3 in amino acids: CASSFTARGETQYF. The CDR3 DNA reads TGTGCCAGCAGCTTTACGGCCCGCGGGGAGACCCAGTACTTC.

This chain connects TRBV19 to TRBJ2-1, with 7 bases aligning to TRBD2. V lost 10 bases, J lost 4 bases, and 10 bases stayed unmatched. Germline V CDR1 and CDR2: LNHDA, SQIVND (reference sequence). This CDR3 is built from 14 residues. As DNA, the CDR3 is TGTGCCACCCGGCCGCTAGCGGATTACAATGAGCAGTTCTTC. This gives the protein CATRPLADYNEQFF.

This clonotype is deemed medium-sized. The J gene is TRBJ1-2, the V gene TRBV7-3; TRBD1 agrees at 9 bases. The CDR3 is 13 amino acids. V dropped 5 bases and J dropped 4; count of bases not matched to a gene: 2. Germline V CDR1 and CDR2: SGHTA, FQGTGA. Here the CDR3 DNA reads TGTGCCAGCAGCACGGGACAGGGCTATGGCTACACCTTC. It specifies CASSTGQGYGYTF.

This clonotype was recorded at least ten times. This chain joins TRBV19 and TRBJ2-3, with a tentative D call TRBD2 (5 bases). V shed 1 base and J shed 3 bases, with 14 bases lying between them. Germline loops: CDR1 LNHDA, CDR2 SQIVND (reference sequence). The CDR3 spans 16 residues. The CDR3 protein is CASSIAVGERTDTQYF. CDR3 bases: TGTGCCAGTAGTATAGCCGTCGGGGAGCGAACAGATACGCAGTATTTT.

This clonotype was counted a single time. The chain recombines TRBV11-2 with TRBJ2-3; TRBD2 agrees at 10 bases. This CDR3 is built from 15 residues. V lost 5 bases to trimming and J lost 6 bases; unmatched junction nucleotides: 8. Per germline, CDR1 SGHAT and CDR2 FQNNGV. The CDR3 sequence is CASSGEREGLDTQYF. The CDR3 region has the DNA TGTGCCAGCAGCGGAGAGCGGGAGGGGTTGGATACGCAGTATTTT.

The J gene is TRBJ1-4, the V gene TRBV30, with 8 nucleotides matching TRBD1. This CDR3 has 15 amino acids. The junction had 10 bases not matched to a gene; V was cut back by 2 bases and J by 8 bases. Looked up from germline, CDR1 is GTSNPN and CDR2 is SVGIG (reference sequence). CDR3 nucleotides: TGTGCCTGGAGTCCTCCGGGACAGGCTTGGGAAAAACTGTTTTTT. Amino acid sequence: CAWSPPGQAWEKLFF.